The 2 T cell receptor beta chains given below trace back to one sample, sequenced in a study of CD39 and CD103 CD8 tumor-infiltrating T cells. Only in-frame clones appear in the TCRdb table, and some are missing; sequencing was by immunoSEQ multiplex PCR. The sample lists fewer than 2,000 clones, over 65% occurring once. Sequenced: CD39- CD103- CD8+ T cells sorted from the tumor. As for subset: CD103-CD39- double-negative CD45RA- CD8 T cells. Receptors originate from a human donor with head and neck squamous cell carcinoma.

This chain joins TRBV5-6 and TRBJ2-3; D may correspond to TRBD1 or TRBD2 (5 bases each). V shed 5 bases and J shed 3 bases, with 13 bases lying between them. Germline V lookup: CDR1 SGHDT, CDR2 YYEEEE. There are 14 residues in the CDR3. The CDR3 sequence: CASSPGLGTDTQYF. CDR3 coding DNA: TGTGCCAGCAGTCCGGGGCTGGGGACAGATACGCAGTATTTT.

CDR3 amino acids: CASSPVSPGDEQYF. DNA of the CDR3: TGTGCCAGCAGCCCGGTCTCCCCCGGGGACGAGCAGTACTTC. This chain joins TRBV7-9 and TRBJ2-7; weak D call: TRBD2 (5 bases). The V gene's germline CDR1 is SEHNR and CDR2 FQNEAQ (reference sequence). There are 14 residues in the CDR3. Trimming pared 5 bases from V and 5 bases from J, leaving 16 bases between.